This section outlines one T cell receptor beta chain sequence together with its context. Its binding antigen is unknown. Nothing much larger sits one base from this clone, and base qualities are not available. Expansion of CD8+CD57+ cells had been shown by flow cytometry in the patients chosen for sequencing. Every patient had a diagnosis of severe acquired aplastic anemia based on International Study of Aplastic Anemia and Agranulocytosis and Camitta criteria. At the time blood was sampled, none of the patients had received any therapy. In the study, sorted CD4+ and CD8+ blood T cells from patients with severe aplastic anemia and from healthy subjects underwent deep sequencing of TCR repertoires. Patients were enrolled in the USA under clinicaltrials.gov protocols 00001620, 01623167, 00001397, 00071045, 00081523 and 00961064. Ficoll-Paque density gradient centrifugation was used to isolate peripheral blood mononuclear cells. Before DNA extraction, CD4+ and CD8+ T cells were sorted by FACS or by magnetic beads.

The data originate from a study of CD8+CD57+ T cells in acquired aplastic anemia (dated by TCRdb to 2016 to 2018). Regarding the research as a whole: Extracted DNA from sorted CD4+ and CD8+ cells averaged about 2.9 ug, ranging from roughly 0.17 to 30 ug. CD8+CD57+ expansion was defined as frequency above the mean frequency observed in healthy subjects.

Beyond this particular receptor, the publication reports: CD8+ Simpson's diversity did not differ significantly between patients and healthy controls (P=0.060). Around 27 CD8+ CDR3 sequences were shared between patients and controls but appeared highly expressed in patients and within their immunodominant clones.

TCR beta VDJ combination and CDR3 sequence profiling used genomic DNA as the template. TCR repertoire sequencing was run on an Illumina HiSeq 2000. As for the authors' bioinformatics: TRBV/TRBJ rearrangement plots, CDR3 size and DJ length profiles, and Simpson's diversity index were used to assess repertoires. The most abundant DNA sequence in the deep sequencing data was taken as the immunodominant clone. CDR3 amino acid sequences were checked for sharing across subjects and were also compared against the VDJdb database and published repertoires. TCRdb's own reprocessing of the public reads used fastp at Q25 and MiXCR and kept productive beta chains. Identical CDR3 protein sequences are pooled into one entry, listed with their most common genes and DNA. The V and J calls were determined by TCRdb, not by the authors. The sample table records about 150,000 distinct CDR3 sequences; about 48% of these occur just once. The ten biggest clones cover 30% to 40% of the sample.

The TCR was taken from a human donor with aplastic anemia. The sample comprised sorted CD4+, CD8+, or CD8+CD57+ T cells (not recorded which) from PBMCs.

The CDR3 corresponds to CASSPRHRIDEKLFF. The DNA sequence is given as TGTGCCAGCAGCCCCCGGCACAGAATCGATGAAAAACTGTTTTTT. Rearrangement joined TRBV11-2 to TRBJ1-4, with no confidently assigned D gene. The CDR3 runs 15 residues from the cysteine to the phenylalanine. Only the CDR3 region is kept as DNA, spanning 45 bases read in frame from base 1. The germline V gene encodes CDR1 SGHAT and CDR2 FQNNGV. Trimming costs V 5 bases and J 6 bases, and their ends lie 16 bases apart.